The present T cell receptor (beta chain) was sequenced within a study of cytomegalovirus exposure and HLA in healthy donors. Study-level background: Counted in an early data release were about 86 million unique TCRs from HLA-typed donors. Study-wide findings and caveats: More than 150 TCR beta chains were listed as cytomegalovirus-associated.

As to this clone: The antigen is undetermined.

Primers included in the PCR were 60 Vbeta and 13 Jbeta primers. Clones were sequenced by immunoSEQ multiplex PCR, and TCRdb holds only the in-frame ones, with some missing. The table lists about 160,000 clones, around 79% of them singletons. The germline V gene encodes CDR1 MNHNY and CDR2 SVGAGI (reference sequence). This CDR3 region has 13 residues. Trimming stripped 3 bases from V and 8 bases from J, with 13 bases between. The TCR was taken from a male donor in good health and CMV-seropositive. V and J are TRBV6-6 and TRBJ1-2; D remains ambiguous. Sequencing was carried out using PBMCs. The CDR3 spells CASSYEGSEGYTF. In DNA, the CDR3 is TGTGCCAGCAGTTATGAGGGAAGCGAGGGCTACACCTTC.